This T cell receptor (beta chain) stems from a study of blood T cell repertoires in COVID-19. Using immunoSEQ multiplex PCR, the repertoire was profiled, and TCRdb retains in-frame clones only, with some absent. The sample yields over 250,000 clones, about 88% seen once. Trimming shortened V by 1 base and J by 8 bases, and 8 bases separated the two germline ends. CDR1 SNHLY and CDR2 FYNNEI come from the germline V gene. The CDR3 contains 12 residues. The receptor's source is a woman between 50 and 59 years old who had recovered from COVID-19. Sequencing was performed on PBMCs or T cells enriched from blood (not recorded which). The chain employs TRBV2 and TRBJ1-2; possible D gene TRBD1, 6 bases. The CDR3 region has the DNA TGTGCCAGCAGTGAAGACCAGGGGGGCTACACCTTC. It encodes CASSEDQGGYTF.